This T cell receptor beta chain was sequenced for a study of a mutant IDH1 vaccine in newly diagnosed glioma. Study information: Treated patients had a mean age of 40.4 years and an approximately 62% male, roughly 40% female split. Patients' prior therapy spanned radiotherapy, temozolomide, or both; most underwent both.

Generated by immunoSEQ multiplex PCR, the TCRdb table keeps only in-frame clones and is missing some. The sample has about 36,000 clones; more than 80% are singletons. For this clone: What it binds is not known.

Time point specified: week 5, during vaccination. What each vaccine dose contained was 300 ug of mutant IDH1 20-mer peptide, accompanied by topical imiquimod. V was clipped by 11 bases and J by 4 bases, with 14 bases between them. Germline values: CDR1 LNHDA, CDR2 SQIVND (reference sequence). The CDR3 runs 12 residues. The V and J genes are TRBV19 and TRBJ1-2; no clear D. The starting material was PBMCs, obtained from a glioma patient whose treatment included an IDH1 peptide vaccine. This receptor was taken from a man in his forties or fifties with glioma. The CDR3 DNA is TGTGCCTCAAAACGGGGAACCTATGGCTACACCTTC. Its translation is CASKRGTYGYTF.